Many counts were recorded for the clone carrying this T cell receptor (beta chain). Antigen unknown. The data stem from a study of T cell repertoires in cytomegalovirus infection. Study in general: It can be stated that public TCR beta signatures indicated CMV infection as well as a matching HLA type. Study-wide findings and caveats: Using cumulative public TCR beta family frequency, the authors identified those who carried CMV together with the relevant HLA. HLA-C-restricted CMV-specific TCR beta clonotypes were dominant in the ex vivo response.

TCRdb analysed the reads with MiXCR anew, one entry per CDR3 protein. The data contain roughly 640,000 distinct CDR3 sequences, approximately 25% of them singletons. Germline V gene data show CDR1 as SGHTA and CDR2 as FQGNSA. This CDR3 contains 18 residues. V trimming: 2 bases; J trimming: 9 bases; junction bases outside the gene matches: 15. The TCR sequence derives from a human donor in good health (CMV status not recorded). Some clones in this sample may be carry-over from other donors' samples. The sequenced sample consisted of CD8+ T cells from PBMCs. The chain employs TRBV7-2 and TRBJ2-2, with 10 positions matching TRBD2. The CDR3 coding sequence is TGTGCCAGCAGCTTAAAAGCGGGGGGGGCCTTTTTTGAACGGGAGCTGTTTTTT. It codes for CASSLKAGGAFFERELFF.